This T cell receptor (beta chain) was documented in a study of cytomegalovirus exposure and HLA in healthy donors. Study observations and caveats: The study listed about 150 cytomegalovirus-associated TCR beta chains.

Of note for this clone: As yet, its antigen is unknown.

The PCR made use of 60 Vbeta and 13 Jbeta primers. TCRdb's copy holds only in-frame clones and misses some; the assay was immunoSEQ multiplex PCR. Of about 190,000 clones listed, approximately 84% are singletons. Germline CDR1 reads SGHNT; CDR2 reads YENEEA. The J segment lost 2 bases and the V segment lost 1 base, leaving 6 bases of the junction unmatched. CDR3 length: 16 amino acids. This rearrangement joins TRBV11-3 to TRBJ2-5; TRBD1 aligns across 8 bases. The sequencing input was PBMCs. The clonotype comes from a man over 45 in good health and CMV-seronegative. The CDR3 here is CASSLATGVGQETQYF. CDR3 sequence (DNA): TGTGCCAGCAGCTTAGCGACAGGGGTTGGACAAGAGACCCAGTACTTC.